This TCR beta chain was observed in a study of cytomegalovirus exposure and HLA in healthy donors. Study overall: The approximately 110 validation repertoires used the same platform as the roughly 670 first-cohort repertoires, a later analysis reported.

The data were produced by immunoSEQ multiplex PCR, yet TCRdb's version contains in-frame clones alone and is incomplete. The sample consists of fewer than 200,000 clones, approximately 89% of them appearing once. V was trimmed by 3 bases and J by 0 bases, leaving 8 bases between them. Germline V gives CDR1 KGHSH, CDR2 LQKENI. The CDR3 is 14 amino acids. Notes on this clone: Its target is unknown.

General study points: Listed as cytomegalovirus-associated were 164 TCR beta chains.

Sequences were obtained from PBMCs. The sequence derives from a young woman in good health and CMV-seropositive. This chain uses TRBV18 with TRBJ1-2; D gene ambiguous. The CDR3 spells CASSPIPANYGYTF. Here the CDR3 DNA reads TGTGCCAGCTCACCTATTCCCGCTAACTATGGCTACACCTTC.